This T cell receptor beta chain was profiled in a study of blood T cell repertoires in COVID-19. Overall study: The study drew acute and convalescent COVID-19 samples from the United States, Italy and Spain. From T cells, B-cell-depleted T cells, or PBMCs came the material, which was cDNA or gDNA.

Authors' methods: The assay estimated nucleated cells by amplifying reference gene primers. Libraries were prepared by immunoSEQ multiplex PCR; TCRdb keeps only in-frame clonotypes and omits some of them. Clone size and V and J calls were adopted from that table, with D and trimming inferred from the DNA. The table records about 270,000 clones, less than 90% of them present only once. In Seattle, patients joined the study during active infection and were tracked longitudinally. The V gene's germline CDR1 is SGHAT and CDR2 FQNNGV. The CDR3 has 13 residues. V lost 7 bases and J 8 bases, leaving 14 bases between the germline ends.

The chain joins TRBV11-2 to TRBJ1-4; tentative D call: TRBD1 (5 bases). This TCR derives from a woman in her thirties with COVID-19, enrolled during active disease. The specimen sequenced was peripheral blood. The CDR3: CASKPGGEEKLFF. Written as DNA, the CDR3 is TGTGCCAGCAAACCGGGGGGTGAAGAAAAACTGTTTTTT.